This T cell receptor (beta chain) derives from a study of blood T cell repertoires in COVID-19. Study at large: Sources were T cells, B-cell-depleted T cells, or PBMCs; the material itself was cDNA or gDNA.

From germline, CDR1 is LNHDA and CDR2 SQIVND (reference sequence). The CDR3 length is 15 residues. V was clipped by 1 base and J by 3 bases, with 7 bases between them. Profiling relied on immunoSEQ multiplex PCR, and the TCRdb table lists in-frame clones only, not all of them. The table has nearly 250,000 clones, roughly 88% seen once. This rearrangement joins TRBV19 to TRBJ1-6, with no clear D. This TCR came from a woman between 50 and 59 years old who had recovered from COVID-19. The sequenced sample consisted of PBMCs or T cells enriched from blood (not recorded which). This chain's CDR3 is CASSIAHSYNSPLHF. The DNA of the CDR3 is TGTGCCAGTAGTATAGCTCACAGCTATAATTCACCCCTCCACTTT.